Listed below are T cell receptor beta chains from one sample, sequenced in a study of blood T cell repertoires in COVID-19. Clones were read by immunoSEQ multiplex PCR, and TCRdb kept only the in-frame ones, dropping some. The table shows some 90,000 clones, with approximately 90% occurring only once. What was sequenced was peripheral blood. The receptors originated from a man over 45 with acute or convalescent COVID-19. CDR3s include the opening cysteine and the closing phenylalanine or tryptophan. D genes are given only for firm matches. The size of a clone is reported for some rows only, either as once, few or many, or as a class for expanded clones.

CDR3 | DNA | size | V | length | D | J
CASSIPPGQGAHNSPLHF | TGTGCCAGCAGCATCCCCCCGGGACAGGGGGCGCATAATTCACCCCTCCACTTT | NA | TRBV7-9 | 18 | TRBD1 | TRBJ1-6
CASSQGEGNSTDTQYF | TGTGCCAGCAGCCAAGGGGAGGGGAATAGCACAGATACGCAGTATTTT | NA | TRBV3-1/TRBV3-2 | 16 | TRBD2 | TRBJ2-3
CATRQGTEAFF | TGTGCCACCCGACAGGGAACTGAAGCTTTCTTT | NA | TRBV24-1 | 11 | TRBD1 | TRBJ1-1
CATKDRGNNSPLHF | TGTGCCACTAAAGACAGGGGGAATAATTCACCCCTCCACTTT | NA | TRBV19 | 14 | TRBD1 | TRBJ1-6
CASSDRGTDTQYF | TGTGCCAGCAGCGACCGGGGCACAGATACGCAGTATTTT | NA | TRBV11-3 | 13 | NA | TRBJ2-3
CASSPGQGANYSPLHF | TGTGCCAGTAGTCCCGGACAGGGGGCTAATTATTCACCCCTCCACTTT | few | TRBV19 | 16 | TRBD1 | TRBJ1-6
CASSTSGEETQYF | TGTGCCAGTAGTACTAGCGGGGAAGAGACCCAGTACTTC | NA | TRBV19 | 13 | TRBD2 | TRBJ2-5
CSVKQGAGNTIYF | TGCAGCGTAAAACAGGGGGCTGGAAACACCATATATTTT | once | TRBV29-1 | 13 | TRBD1 | TRBJ1-3
CANRTGAYGYTF | TGTGCCAACCGGACAGGGGCCTATGGCTACACCTTC | NA | TRBV2 | 12 | TRBD1 | TRBJ1-2
CASSPGGEQFF | TGTGCCAGCAGCCCAGGGGGTGAGCAGTTCTTC | NA | TRBV6-5 | 11 | TRBD1 | TRBJ2-1
CASSIGGVGEQYF | TGTGCCAGTAGTATCGGAGGGGTCGGCGAGCAGTACTTC | NA | TRBV19 | 13 | NA | TRBJ2-7
CSDLGGPPNYGYTF | TGCAGCGACCTTGGGGGCCCACCTAACTATGGCTACACCTTC | NA | TRBV29-1 | 14 | NA | TRBJ1-2
CASSQEGETQYF | TGTGCCAGCTCACAGGAGGGAGAGACCCAGTACTTC | NA | TRBV18 | 12 | NA | TRBJ2-5
CASSGGQGTDTQYF | TGTGCCAGCAGTGGGGGACAGGGGACAGATACGCAGTATTTT | NA | TRBV2 | 14 | TRBD1 | TRBJ2-3
CASSSRQGGETQYF | TGTGCCAGCAGCTCCCGACAGGGAGGAGAGACCCAGTACTTC | NA | TRBV7-8 | 14 | NA | TRBJ2-5
CASSLSEPGSYNSPLHF | TGTGCCAGCAGTTTATCGGAACCGGGCTCCTATAATTCACCCCTCCACTTT | NA | TRBV27 | 17 | NA | TRBJ1-6
CASSLEGPPAGGLEAGELFF | TGCGCCAGCAGCTTGGAGGGTCCCCCCGCGGGGGGCCTTGAGGCCGGGGAGCTGTTTTTT | NA | TRBV5-1 | 20 | TRBD2 | TRBJ2-2
CASSPGTGGGYTEAFF | TGTGCCAGCTCACCCGGGACAGGGGGAGGGTACACTGAAGCTTTCTTT | NA | TRBV18 | 16 | TRBD1 | TRBJ1-1
CASSLGRSRGQLYEQYF | TGCGCCAGCAGCTTGGGACGGAGCAGGGGGCAATTGTACGAGCAGTACTTC | NA | TRBV5-1 | 17 | TRBD1 | TRBJ2-7
CASSLQGSNTEAFF | TGTGCCAGCAGCCTCCAGGGCTCGAACACTGAAGCTTTCTTT | NA | TRBV11-1 | 14 | NA | TRBJ1-1
CASSTDREPNQPQHF | TGTGCCAGTAGCACCGACAGGGAACCAAATCAGCCCCAGCATTTT | NA | TRBV19 | 15 | TRBD1 | TRBJ1-5
CASSPPVAGGRNEQFF | TGTGCCAGCTCACCACCGGTAGCAGGGGGTCGCAATGAGCAGTTCTTC | NA | TRBV18 | 16 | TRBD1 | TRBJ2-1
CATSPDGQGFTTNTEAFF | TGTGCCACCAGCCCGGACGGTCAGGGTTTCACGACGAACACTGAAGCTTTCTTT | NA | TRBV15 | 18 | NA | TRBJ1-1
CASSHTNQPQHF | TGTGCCAGCAGCCACACAAATCAGCCCCAGCATTTT | NA | TRBV3-1/TRBV3-2 | 12 | NA | TRBJ1-5
CASSLMRGTVNSPLHF | TGTGCCAGCAGCTTGATGAGGGGGACAGTAAATTCACCCCTCCACTTT | NA | TRBV5-5 | 16 | TRBD1 | TRBJ1-6
CASSLAGKAEAFF | TGCGCCAGCAGCTTGGCCGGGAAGGCTGAAGCTTTCTTT | NA | TRBV5-1 | 13 | NA | TRBJ1-1
CASSPAGRTEAFF | TGTGCCAGCTCACCGGCAGGAAGAACTGAAGCTTTCTTT | NA | TRBV18 | 13 | NA | TRBJ1-1
CASRGGGGYGYTF | TGTGCCAGTCGGGGGGGCGGAGGCTATGGCTACACCTTC | NA | TRBV19 | 13 | NA | TRBJ1-2
CAWGTGTWQAFF | TGTGCCTGGGGCACAGGGACGTGGCAAGCTTTCTTT | NA | TRBV30 | 12 | NA | TRBJ1-1
CASSLQGMGNSPLHF | TGTGCCAGCAGCCTCCAGGGGATGGGTAATTCACCCCTCCACTTT | NA | TRBV14 | 15 | NA | TRBJ1-6
CASSSVVAPNNSPLHF | TGTGCCAGCAGCTCCGTGGTCGCGCCGAATAATTCACCCCTCCACTTT | few | TRBV5-4 | 16 | NA | TRBJ1-6
CSAEVRSGGLTEAFF | TGCAGCGCCGAGGTACGTTCCGGAGGCCTCACTGAAGCTTTCTTT | once | TRBV29-1 | 15 | NA | TRBJ1-1
CARPPPLPPQRGGGEQFF | TGTGCCAGGCCCCCCCCCTTACCCCCACAGCGGGGGGGCGGTGAGCAGTTCTTC | NA | TRBV6-4 | 18 | TRBD2 | TRBJ2-1
CASSLMTVDSVEAFF | TGTGCCAGCAGCTTAATGACCGTCGACAGTGTTGAAGCTTTCTTT | NA | TRBV7-9 | 15 | NA | TRBJ1-1
CASNFDRSSYEQYF | TGTGCCAGCAATTTCGACAGGTCTTCCTACGAGCAGTACTTC | NA | TRBV6-5 | 14 | NA | TRBJ2-7
CASSPHRTTVNTEAFF | TGCGCCAGCAGCCCCCATAGGACTACAGTGAACACTGAAGCTTTCTTT | NA | TRBV5-1 | 16 | NA | TRBJ1-1
CASSYRDRFYNEQFF | TGTGCCAGCAGTTACCGGGACAGGTTCTACAATGAGCAGTTCTTC | NA | TRBV6-2/TRBV6-3 | 15 | TRBD1 | TRBJ2-1
CASSLGTVNEKLFF | TGTGCCAGCAGCTTAGGGACAGTGAATGAAAAACTGTTTTTT | once | TRBV7-9 | 14 | NA | TRBJ1-4
CASGFEVGANEQFF | TGTGCCAGCGGGTTTGAGGTGGGGGCCAATGAGCAGTTCTTC | NA | TRBV2 | 14 | NA | TRBJ2-1
CASSLARTGIGNEQFF | TGCGCCAGCAGCTTGGCGCGGACAGGGATAGGGAATGAGCAGTTCTTC | NA | TRBV5-1 | 16 | TRBD1 | TRBJ2-1
CASSPGQGYGYTF | TGTGCCAGCAGCCCAGGACAGGGCTATGGCTACACCTTC | NA | TRBV7-2 | 13 | TRBD1 | TRBJ1-2
CSVEKTGGKRESGLYEQYF | TGCAGCGTTGAAAAGACAGGGGGGAAAAGGGAGAGCGGGTTGTACGAGCAGTACTTC | once | TRBV29-1 | 19 | TRBD1 | TRBJ2-7
CASSRTGVNYGYTF | TGTGCCAGCAGTAGGACAGGGGTGAACTATGGCTACACCTTC | NA | TRBV6-5 | 14 | TRBD1 | TRBJ1-2
CASSLVRGSSYNSPLHF | TGTGCCAGCAGCTTGGTCCGGGGAAGCTCCTATAATTCACCCCTCCACTTT | NA | TRBV5-8 | 17 | NA | TRBJ1-6
CAISEDTTGELFF | TGTGCCATCAGTGAGGATACTACCGGGGAGCTGTTTTTT | NA | TRBV10-3 | 13 | NA | TRBJ2-2
CASSPGQGRLQETQYF | TGTGCCAGCAGCCCGGGACAGGGCCGTCTTCAAGAGACCCAGTACTTC | NA | TRBV5-5 | 16 | TRBD1 | TRBJ2-5
CASSQDTSGARAYTEAFF | TGTGCCAGCAGCCAAGATACGTCTGGGGCCAGGGCGTACACTGAAGCTTTCTTT | NA | TRBV3-1/TRBV3-2 | 18 | NA | TRBJ1-1
CASSLTGQRTGELFF | TGCGCCAGCAGCTTGACAGGGCAGCGCACCGGGGAGCTGTTTTTT | NA | TRBV5-1 | 15 | NA | TRBJ2-2
CASSLAGVGFSGGYTF | TGCGCCAGCAGCTTGGCCGGGGTGGGTTTCTCCGGGGGCTACACCTTC | NA | TRBV5-1 | 16 | NA | TRBJ1-2
CASRENQPQHF | TGTGCCAGCCGGGAAAATCAGCCCCAGCATTTT | NA | TRBV6-5 | 11 | NA | TRBJ1-5
CASSETIFNTEAFF | TGTGCCAGCAGTGAGACAATATTTAACACTGAAGCTTTCTTT | once | TRBV2 | 14 | NA | TRBJ1-1
CASSLVGHGYEQYF | TGTGCCAGCAGCCTGGTGGGACACGGCTACGAGCAGTACTTC | once | TRBV28 | 14 | NA | TRBJ2-7
CASSLRPGGMYEQYF | TGTGCCAGCAGCTTACGCCCAGGGGGCATGTACGAGCAGTACTTC | NA | TRBV7-3 | 15 | TRBD1 | TRBJ2-7
CASSLRLAMNTEAFF | TGTGCCAGCAGCCTAAGACTGGCGATGAACACTGAAGCTTTCTTT | once | TRBV11-1 | 15 | NA | TRBJ1-1
CASSLSRVGSSYNSPLHF | TGTGCCAGCAGCTTATCCAGAGTAGGGAGCTCCTATAATTCACCCCTCCACTTT | NA | TRBV7-8 | 18 | NA | TRBJ1-6
CASDVGWGARGYTF | TGTGCCAGCGATGTGGGCTGGGGAGCGAGGGGCTACACCTTC | NA | TRBV6-5 | 14 | NA | TRBJ1-2
CASSIQAYKEKLFF | TGTGCCAGTAGTATCCAGGCCTATAAGGAAAAACTGTTTTTT | once | TRBV19 | 14 | NA | TRBJ1-4